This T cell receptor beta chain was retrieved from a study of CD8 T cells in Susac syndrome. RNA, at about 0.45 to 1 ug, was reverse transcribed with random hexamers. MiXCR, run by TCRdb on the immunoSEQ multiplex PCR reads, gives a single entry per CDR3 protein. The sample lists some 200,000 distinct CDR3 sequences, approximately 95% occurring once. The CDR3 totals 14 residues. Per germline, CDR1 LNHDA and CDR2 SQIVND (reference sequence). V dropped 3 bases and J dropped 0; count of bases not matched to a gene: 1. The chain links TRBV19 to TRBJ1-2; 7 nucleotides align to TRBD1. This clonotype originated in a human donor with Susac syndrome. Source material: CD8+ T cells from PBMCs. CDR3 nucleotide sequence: TGTGCCAGTAGTATCGGGACAGCTAACTATGGCTACACCTTC. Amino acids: CASSIGTANYGYTF.